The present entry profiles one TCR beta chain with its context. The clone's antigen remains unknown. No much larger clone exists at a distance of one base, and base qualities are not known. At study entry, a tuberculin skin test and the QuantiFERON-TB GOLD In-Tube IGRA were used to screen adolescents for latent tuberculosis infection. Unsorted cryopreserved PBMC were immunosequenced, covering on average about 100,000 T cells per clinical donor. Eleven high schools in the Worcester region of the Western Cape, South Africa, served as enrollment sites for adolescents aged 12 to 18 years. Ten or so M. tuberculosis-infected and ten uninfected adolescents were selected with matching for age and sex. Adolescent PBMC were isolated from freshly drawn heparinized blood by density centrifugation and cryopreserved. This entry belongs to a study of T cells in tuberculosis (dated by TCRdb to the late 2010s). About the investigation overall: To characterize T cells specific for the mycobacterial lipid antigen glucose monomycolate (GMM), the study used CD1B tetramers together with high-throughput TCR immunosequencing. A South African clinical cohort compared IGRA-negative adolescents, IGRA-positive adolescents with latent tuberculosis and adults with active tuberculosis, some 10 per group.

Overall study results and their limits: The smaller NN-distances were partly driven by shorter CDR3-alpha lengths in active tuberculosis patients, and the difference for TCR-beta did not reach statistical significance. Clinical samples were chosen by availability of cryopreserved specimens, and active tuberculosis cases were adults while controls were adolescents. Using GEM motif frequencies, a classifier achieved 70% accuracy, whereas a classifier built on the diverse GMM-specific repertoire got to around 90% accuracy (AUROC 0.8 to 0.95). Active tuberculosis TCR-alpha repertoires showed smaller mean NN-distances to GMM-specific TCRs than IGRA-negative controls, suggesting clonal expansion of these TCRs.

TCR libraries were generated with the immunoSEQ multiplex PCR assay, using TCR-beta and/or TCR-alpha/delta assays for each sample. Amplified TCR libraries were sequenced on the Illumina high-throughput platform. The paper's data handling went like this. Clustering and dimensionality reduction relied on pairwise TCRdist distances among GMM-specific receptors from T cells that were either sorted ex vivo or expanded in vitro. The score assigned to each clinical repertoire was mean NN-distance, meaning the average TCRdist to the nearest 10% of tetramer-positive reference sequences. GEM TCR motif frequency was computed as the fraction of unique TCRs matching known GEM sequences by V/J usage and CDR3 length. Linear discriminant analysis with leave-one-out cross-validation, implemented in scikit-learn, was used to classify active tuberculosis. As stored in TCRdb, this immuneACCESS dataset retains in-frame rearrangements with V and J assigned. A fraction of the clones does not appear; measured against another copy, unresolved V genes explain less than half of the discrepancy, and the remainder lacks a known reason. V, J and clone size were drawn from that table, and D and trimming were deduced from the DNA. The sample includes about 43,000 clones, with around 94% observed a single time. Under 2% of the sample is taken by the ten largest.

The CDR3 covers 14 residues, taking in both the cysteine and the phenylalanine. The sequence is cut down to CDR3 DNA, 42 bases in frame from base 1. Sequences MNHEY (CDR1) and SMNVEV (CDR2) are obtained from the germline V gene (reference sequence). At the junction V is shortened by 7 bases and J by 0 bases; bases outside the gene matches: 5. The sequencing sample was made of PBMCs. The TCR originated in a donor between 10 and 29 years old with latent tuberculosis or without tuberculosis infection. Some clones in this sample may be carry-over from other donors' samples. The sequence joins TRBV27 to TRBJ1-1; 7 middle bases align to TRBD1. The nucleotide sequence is TGTGCCAGCACCAACAGGGGAATGAACACTGAAGCTTTCTTT. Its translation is CASTNRGMNTEAFF.